This is a list of T cell receptor beta chains from one sample in a study of a mutant IDH1 vaccine in newly diagnosed glioma. These receptors' antigens are unknown. TCRdb's table, derived via immunoSEQ multiplex PCR, lists solely in-frame clones and lacks some. This table holds about 32,000 clones, approximately 89% found once. The material sequenced was PBMCs, taken from a glioma patient whose treatment included an IDH1 peptide vaccine. The receptors shown here come from a man in his forties with glioma. Each CDR3 is given with its conserved first and last residue. A D gene is named only where the DNA matches it firmly. The size of a clone is reported for some rows only, either as once, few or many, or as a class for expanded clones.

>NA|TRBV10-3|TRBJ2-7|NA
TGTGCCTCGGCGGTGGGCAGGAACTACGAGCAGTACTTC
CASAVGRNYEQYF
>NA|TRBV15|TRBJ2-2|NA
TGTGCCACCAGCCCCCCCCTCCAATGGACAACGAACACCGGGGAGCTGTTTTTT
CATSPPLQWTTNTGELFF
>NA|TRBV19|TRBJ2-2|NA
TGTGCCAGTAGTATCCAGTCCTCATCTGGGGAGCTGTTTTTT
CASSIQSSSGELFF
>NA|TRBV6-1|TRBJ2-3|NA
TGTGCCAGCAGCATGAGGGGAGATACGCAGTATTTT
CASSMRGDTQYF
>NA|TRBV14|TRBJ1-1|NA
TGTGCCAGCACCGGACAACTGAACACTGAAGCTTTCTTT
CASTGQLNTEAFF
>NA|TRBV7-9|TRBJ2-1|TRBD2
TGTGCCAGCAGCCCAGGAGGCGGGAGGGCCGCCTACAATGAGCAGTTCTTC
CASSPGGGRAAYNEQFF
>NA|TRBV15|TRBJ1-1|NA
TGTGCCACCAGCAGACCAGCGGGGGCCCTAGGTGAAGCTTTCTTT
CATSRPAGALGEAFF
>NA|TRBV10-3|TRBJ1-1|NA
TGTGCCATCAGTAGCCGGGACGGGAACACTGAAGCTTTCTTT
CAISSRDGNTEAFF
>NA|TRBV6-6|TRBJ2-2|NA
TGTGCCAGCAGTTACTCTGGCGTTGACACCGGGGAGCTGTTTTTT
CASSYSGVDTGELFF
>NA|TRBV10-3|TRBJ1-2|TRBD1
TGTGCCATCAGTGACCGGACAGGAGACACCATCAGGGGCTACACCTTC
CAISDRTGDTIRGYTF
>NA|TRBV2|TRBJ2-1|TRBD1
TGTGCCAGCACATGGACAGGGAACAATGAGCAGTTCTTC
CASTWTGNNEQFF
>few|TRBV2|TRBJ1-1|NA
TGTGCCAGCAGAAACCGGGACATTGAAGCTTTCTTT
CASRNRDIEAFF
>once|TRBV5-1|TRBJ1-1|NA
TGCGCCAGCAGCTTGGAGCTCCCGGGAAGGACTGAAGCTTTCTTT
CASSLELPGRTEAFF
>NA|TRBV19|TRBJ2-2|TRBD2
TGTGCCAGTAGTCCGACAGCGGGGTCCGGGCACACCGGGGAGCTGTTTTTT
CASSPTAGSGHTGELFF
>NA|TRBV10-2|TRBJ1-5|TRBD1
TGCGCCAGCGCGCCAGGGGGAGGCCAGCCCCAGCATTTT
CASAPGGGQPQHF
>NA|TRBV15|TRBJ1-1|NA
TGTGCCACCAGCCCCCGATCGGGGTCGGGGACTGAAGCTTTCTTT
CATSPRSGSGTEAFF
>once|TRBV9|TRBJ1-3|NA
TGTGCCAGCTTCCCCGGCGTTGGGGCCAGGAGAAACACCATATATTTT
CASFPGVGARRNTIYF
>NA|TRBV2|TRBJ2-7|TRBD1
TGTGCCAGCAGTGGATCGACAGGGGGCGCATACGAGCAGTACTTC
CASSGSTGGAYEQYF
>once|TRBV4-3|TRBJ2-7|NA
TGCGCCAGCAGCCAAATAGCGTCGTACGAGCAGTACTTC
CASSQIASYEQYF
>NA|TRBV2|TRBJ2-1|NA
TGTGCCAGCAGTGGGCCCATGCAGGTCTCCTACAATGAGCAGTTCTTC
CASSGPMQVSYNEQFF
>NA|TRBV18|TRBJ1-1|TRBD1
TGTGCCAGCTCGGCAGGGACAGGGGGCGCGGGGAACACTGAAGCTTTCTTT
CASSAGTGGAGNTEAFF
>once|TRBV5-1|TRBJ1-4|NA
TGCGCCAGCAGCCTTTTGGGGGCGCACGAAAAACTGTTTTTT
CASSLLGAHEKLFF
>NA|TRBV29-1|TRBJ1-1|NA
TGCAGCGTAAAAAAGACAACAACGAACACTGAAGCTTTCTTT
CSVKKTTTNTEAFF
>NA|TRBV28|TRBJ2-4|NA
TGTGCCAGCTCCGGGACTGGGAGCAAAAACATTCAGTACTTC
CASSGTGSKNIQYF
>once|TRBV6-5|TRBJ2-5|TRBD1
TGTGCCAGCAGTTTGTCGACAGGGAAGGAGACCCAGTACTTC
CASSLSTGKETQYF
>NA|TRBV7-6|TRBJ2-7|TRBD2
TGTGCCAGCAGCTTAGGGGGAACGAGACTAGCTTCCGAGCAGTACTTC
CASSLGGTRLASEQYF
>once|TRBV6-5|TRBJ2-7|NA
TGTGCCAGCAGTTACTCGTCGGGTTCTAAGGCCTCCGAGCAGTACTTC
CASSYSSGSKASEQYF
>NA|TRBV29-1|TRBJ2-6|NA
TGCAGCGTTTCGGACTCTGGGGCCAACGTCCTGACTTTC
CSVSDSGANVLTF
>NA|TRBV19|TRBJ1-5|TRBD1
TGTGCCAGTAGTCCTCGACAGGGGGCCTTGCCCCAGCATTTT
CASSPRQGALPQHF
>once|TRBV6-5|TRBJ2-7|NA
TGTGCCAGCAGGAAGGACCGCTACGAGCAGTACTTC
CASRKDRYEQYF
>NA|TRBV6-6|TRBJ1-3|NA
TGTGCCAGCAGTTACGACGGCCAGGGTGGAAACACCATATATTTT
CASSYDGQGGNTIYF
>few|TRBV28|TRBJ1-5|NA
TGTGCCAGCAGGCCCCATAGGGGAGCAACGGATCAGCCCCAGCATTTT
CASRPHRGATDQPQHF
>NA|TRBV4-2|TRBJ2-3|TRBD2
TGTGCCAGCAGCCGTAGACTAGCCAGCACAGATACGCAGTATTTT
CASSRRLASTDTQYF
>NA|TRBV5-1|TRBJ2-1|TRBD1
TGCGCCAGCAGCTTGTCGGGACAGGGCTATTACAATGAGCAGTTCTTC
CASSLSGQGYYNEQFF
>NA|TRBV4-1|TRBJ2-2|NA
TGCGCCAGCATGGGGGTAGGAACGTCCGGGGAGCTGTTTTTT
CASMGVGTSGELFF
>NA|TRBV19|TRBJ1-4|NA
TGTGCCAGTATAGTCCAGGGAAGGAATGAAAAACTGTTTTTT
CASIVQGRNEKLFF
>NA|TRBV30|TRBJ1-5|NA
TGTGCCTGGTCCACAGGGCTTAGCAATCAGCCCCAGCATTTT
CAWSTGLSNQPQHF
>NA|TRBV7-7|TRBJ2-5|TRBD1
TGTGCTAGCAGCTTATCGGGGCAGGGGGTGACCCAGTACTTC
CASSLSGQGVTQYF
>NA|TRBV7-6|TRBJ2-3|TRBD1
TGTGCCAGCAGCCAGGACAGGAGAGATACGCAGTATTTT
CASSQDRRDTQYF
>NA|TRBV4-3|TRBJ2-7|TRBD1
TGCGCCAGCAGCCAAGGGGGACAGAACTACGAGCAGTACTTC
CASSQGGQNYEQYF
>NA|TRBV28|TRBJ1-5|TRBD1
TGTGCCAGCCGGAAAATGGACAGGCCCTATAGCAATCAGCCCCAGCATTTT
CASRKMDRPYSNQPQHF
>NA|TRBV5-4|TRBJ2-3|TRBD2
TGTGCCAGCAGCCGGGGGGGGTACACAGATACGCAGTATTTT
CASSRGGYTDTQYF